This T cell receptor (beta chain) stems from a study of shared clonotypes between healthy human individuals. Overall study findings and caveats: In several donors, around 5.5% of naive CD4 clonotypes appeared in common. Large depth notwithstanding, sorted-subset sequencing proved incomplete by rarefaction. Sequencing depth was expected to affect clonotype sharing among donors.

On this clone itself: Its specificity is not known.

Sequencing used immunoSEQ multiplex PCR; TCRdb keeps in-frame clones, though not all of them. The data show a few hundred thousand clones, more than 75% seen once. The CDR3 contains 16 residues. Trimming removed 0 bases at V and 0 bases at J, with 9 bases between. The germline V gene encodes CDR1 MGHRA and CDR2 YSYEKL. The genes are TRBV4-1 and TRBJ1-3; D gene uncertain. The sequenced sample consisted of memory CD8+ T cells sorted from blood. The subset was: CD45RO+ cells pooled with CCR7-negative TemRA cells. The TCR comes from a man between 18 and 29 years old in good health. The CDR3 sequence: CASSQERVTSGNTIYF. Here the CDR3 DNA reads TGCGCCAGCAGCCAAGAACGGGTTACCTCTGGAAACACCATATATTTT.